Listed below are T cell receptor beta chains from one sample, sequenced in a study. Each CDR3 protein gets one entry after TCRdb re-called the 5' RACE reads with MiXCR. The sample lists about 42,000 distinct CDR3 sequences, over 25% seen once, with about 4% in the top ten. Sequenced input: tumor-infiltrating memory CD4+ T cells sorted from the breast tumor. Every receptor here comes from a female donor with breast cancer. Both conserved end residues are part of each CDR3. Where a row states a size, it is once, few, many or the class of an expanded clone; other rows omit it.

CDR3 protein,clone size,V gene
CASSLAGSRNEQFF,-,TRBV5-1
CSVERPVKETQYF,-,TRBV29-1
CASSPDRGQPQHF,-,TRBV4-1
CSARQGSEEKLFF,few,TRBV20-1
CASSVGKGRDEQYF,many,TRBV9
CASSLGGSAFF,few,TRBV27
CASSLDGTPVYEQYF,few,TRBV11-2
CASSQKGGNFVYEQYF,few,TRBV4-3
CASSFRAGGTDTQYF,-,TRBV5-1
CASRNQGFHSPLHF,-,TRBV6-6
CATRLTGSYGYTF,once,TRBV10-3
CASSFNSGGSTDTQYF,few,TRBV12-3/TRBV12-4
CASAQYREAASLEQYF,-,TRBV6-5
CASSLEQGYTGELFF,-,TRBV5-1
CASSQGPGGTQETQYF,few,TRBV3-1
CASSQYNQPQHF,many,TRBV5-4
CSARALAESYEQYF,-,TRBV20-1
CASSPGQSYEQYF,few,TRBV28
CASSSPTRTNEQFF,-,TRBV7-2
CSRPVVTGELFF,-,TRBV20-1
CASAGTGENGYTF,few,TRBV2
CASSPRDRVEQYF,-,TRBV18
CASSLIPENNQPQHF,-,TRBV7-6
CASSLFGRSSYNEQFF,few,TRBV28
CASELGARGGNQPQHF,-,TRBV2
CASSQKTSGRLDTQYF,-,TRBV14
CASSYGRNTEAFF,many,TRBV6-5
CASSLQGQVAEAFF,many,TRBV12-3/TRBV12-4
CASSVDAGLSYEQYF,-,TRBV9
CASSQSGAGSNQPQHF,few,TRBV4-1
CASSQGTGPSYEQYF,-,TRBV4-3
CASSSPRGQSNYEQYF,-,TRBV7-9
CASSQNLGEKLFF,-,TRBV3-1
CASRLGAPSSYNEQFF,-,TRBV12-2
CATSDLKTIYF,-,TRBV24-1
CASSEVGNYGYTF,-,TRBV6-1
CSARGALGYTF,many,TRBV20-1